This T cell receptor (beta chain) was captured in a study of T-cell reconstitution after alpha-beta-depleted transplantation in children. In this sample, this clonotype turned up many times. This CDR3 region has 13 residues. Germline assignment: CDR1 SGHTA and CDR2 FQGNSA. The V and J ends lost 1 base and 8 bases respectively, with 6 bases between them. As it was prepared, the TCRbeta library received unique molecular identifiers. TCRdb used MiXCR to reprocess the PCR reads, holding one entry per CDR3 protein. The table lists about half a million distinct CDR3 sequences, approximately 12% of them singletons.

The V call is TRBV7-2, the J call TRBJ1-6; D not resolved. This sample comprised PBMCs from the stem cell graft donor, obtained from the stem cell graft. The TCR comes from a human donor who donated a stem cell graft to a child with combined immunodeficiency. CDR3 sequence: CASSLGPDSPLHF. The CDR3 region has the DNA TGTGCCAGCAGCTTAGGGCCAGATTCACCCCTCCACTTT.